A single sample is the source of the 19 T cell receptor beta chains below, sequenced in a study of glioma-infiltrating T cells after dendritic cell vaccination. Assay: immunoSEQ multiplex PCR; the TCRdb copy retains only in-frame clones and omits some. The repertoire consists of over 80,000 clones, with 75% to 85% occurring once and the leading ten covering roughly 2%. Documented time point: after dendritic cell vaccination, including at tumor progression/relapse. Material: blood, obtained after dendritic cell vaccination. The receptors shown here come from a human donor with glioblastoma.

J is TRBJ1-3 and V is TRBV14; D ambiguous. Germline V gives CDR1 SGHDN, CDR2 FVKESK. Trimming stripped 1 base from V and 7 bases from J, with 8 bases between. CDR3 size: 13 residues. The CDR3 sequence: CASSQVAVNTIYF. CDR3 coding DNA: TGTGCCAGCAGCCAAGTGGCGGTGAACACCATATATTTT.

This clone came up a few times. The chain has TRBV2 and TRBJ2-3, with 7 bases aligning to TRBD2. Germline loops: CDR1 SNHLY, CDR2 FYNNEI. This CDR3 has 15 residues. Trimming removed 5 bases from V and 4 bases from J; junction bases left unmatched: 9. This chain's CDR3 is CASSRQRDRADTQYF. CDR3 coding DNA: TGTGCCAGCAGTCGCCAGCGGGATAGGGCAGATACGCAGTATTTT.

The chain couples TRBV19 to TRBJ1-4; TRBD1 matches at 9 bases. Germline V gives CDR1 LNHDA, CDR2 SQIVND (reference sequence). V lost 5 bases and J lost 6; bases outside the gene matches: 13. The CDR3 spans 17 residues. The CDR3 is CASSRKGQGVLDEKLFF. In DNA, the CDR3 is TGTGCCAGTAGTCGTAAGGGACAGGGAGTTCTCGATGAAAAACTGTTTTTT.

The chain carries TRBV12-5 and TRBJ1-6, with TRBD1 matching 7 bases. The CDR3 runs 13 residues. Per the germline V gene, CDR1 is LGHNT and CDR2 is FRNRAP. The V gene end was trimmed by 8 bases and the J gene end by 7 bases; junction bases not matched to a gene: 5. The CDR3 sequence: CASKGGENSPLHF. The CDR3 nucleotides are TGTGCTAGTAAAGGGGGCGAAAATTCACCCCTCCACTTT.

V is TRBV19 and J is TRBJ2-2; maybe TRBD2 (5 bases). Germline values: CDR1 LNHDA, CDR2 SQIVND (reference sequence). The CDR3 has 14 residues. Trimming pared 5 bases from V and 4 bases from J, leaving 11 bases between. The CDR3 reads CASSVPGGTGELFF. CDR3 in DNA: TGTGCCAGTAGTGTCCCTGGAGGCACCGGGGAGCTGTTTTTT.

This chain joins TRBV6-1 and TRBJ1-2; D not resolved. The CDR3 consists of 14 residues. CDR1 and CDR2 from the germline V gene are MNHNS and SASEGT. V lost 0 bases to trimming and J lost 3 bases, with 8 bases between them. CDR3 region: CASSEAHSYYGYTF. Written as DNA, the CDR3 is TGTGCCAGCAGTGAAGCACACAGCTACTATGGCTACACCTTC.

The rearrangement joins TRBV28 to TRBJ2-2; maybe TRBD2 (5 bases). The germline V and J ends were trimmed by 5 bases and 7 bases, with 17 bases remaining between them. Per the germline V gene, CDR1 is MDHEN and CDR2 is SYDVKM. This CDR3 is built from 15 residues. The CDR3 is CASSPQTRGIGELFF. CDR3 coding DNA: TGTGCCAGCAGTCCACAGACGCGAGGGATCGGGGAGCTGTTTTTT.

The chain uses TRBV5-4 and TRBJ1-6, with D unresolved. The CDR3 has 14 amino acids. Germline loops: CDR1 SGHNT, CDR2 YYREEE (reference sequence). V shed 0 bases and J shed 5 bases, with 6 bases lying between them. The CDR3 protein is CASSLDQNNSPLHF. As DNA, the CDR3 is TGTGCCAGCAGCTTGGATCAGAATAATTCACCCCTCCACTTT. Supplemented by reference TRBV5-4 and TRBJ1-6, the full variable domain reads ETGVTQSPTHLIKTRGQQVTLRCSSQSGHNTVSWYQQALGQGPQFIFQYYREEENGRGNFPPRFSGLQFPNYSSELNVNALELDDSALYLCASSLDQNNSPLHFGNGTRLTVT.

This sequence joins TRBV28 and TRBJ1-5; 8 bases match TRBD1. The germline V gene encodes CDR1 MDHEN and CDR2 SYDVKM. The CDR3 contains 15 residues. V trimming: 7 bases; J trimming: 5 bases; junction bases outside the gene matches: 10. The CDR3: CASKPGQGFHQPQHF. For the CDR3, the DNA is TGTGCCAGCAAGCCCGGACAGGGTTTCCATCAGCCCCAGCATTTT.

A single count supports this clone. The chain has TRBV5-4 and TRBJ2-3, with D tentatively TRBD1 (7 bases). The V gene's germline CDR1 is SGHNT and CDR2 YYREEE (reference sequence). V lost 3 bases and J lost 1, with 9 bases in between. The CDR3 has 14 amino acids. The CDR3 loop reads CASSSRGGTDTQYF. The CDR3, as DNA: TGTGCCAGCAGCTCCAGGGGGGGCACAGATACGCAGTATTTT. The variable domain in full, with the rest retrieved from reference TRBV5-4 and TRBJ2-3, is ETGVTQSPTHLIKTRGQQVTLRCSSQSGHNTVSWYQQALGQGPQFIFQYYREEENGRGNFPPRFSGLQFPNYSSELNVNALELDDSALYLCASSSRGGTDTQYFGPGTRLTVL.

The chain is built from TRBV19 and TRBJ2-7; 8 nucleotides agree with TRBD1. V lost 5 bases, J lost 4 bases, and 10 bases stayed unmatched. This CDR3 contains 15 residues. The germline gives CDR1 LNHDA, CDR2 SQIVND (reference sequence). CDR3 in amino acids: CASSPRTGPGYEQYF. The CDR3 bases are TGTGCCAGTAGTCCCCGGACAGGGCCCGGGTACGAGCAGTACTTC.

The rearrangement joins TRBV9 to TRBJ2-2; 8 bases fit TRBD1. CDR3 size: 18 residues. Germline CDR1 and CDR2: SGDLS and YYNGEE. J lost 3 bases, V lost 0 bases, and 10 bases had no gene match. CDR3 sequence reads: CASSVERAGGRDTGELFF. The CDR3 DNA reads TGTGCCAGCAGCGTAGAGAGGGCAGGGGGCAGGGACACCGGGGAGCTGTTTTTT.

This chain links TRBV9 with TRBJ2-3; 11 bases agree with TRBD2. The CDR3 is made up of 17 amino acids. The trim removed 2 bases at V and 6 bases at J, leaving 11 bases unmatched. CDR1 SGDLS and CDR2 YYNGEE come from the germline V gene. Written as DNA, the CDR3 is TGTGCCAGCAGCGTCGCTCCGAGTAGCGGGAGGGCGGATACGCAGTATTTT. It specifies CASSVAPSSGRADTQYF. Full variable domain (outside the CDR3, taken from reference TRBV9 and TRBJ2-3): DSGVTQTPKHLITATGQRVTLRCSPRSGDLSVYWYQQSLDQGLQFLIQYYNGEERAKGNILERFSAQQFPDLHSELNLSSLELGDSALYFCASSVAPSSGRADTQYFGPGTRLTVL.

The J gene is TRBJ2-7, the V gene TRBV11-1; 8 bases line up with TRBD1. There are 15 residues in the CDR3. With 2 bases clipped from V and 3 bases from J, the junction kept 6 bases outside the gene matches. Per germline, CDR1 SGHAT and CDR2 FQDESV (reference sequence). Written as DNA, the CDR3 is TGTGCCAGCAGCTTACTAACGGGACAGGACTACGAGCAGTACTTC. Translation: CASSLLTGQDYEQYF.

The chain recombines TRBV7-8 with TRBJ2-7, with D tentatively TRBD2 (6 bases). The germline CDR1 and CDR2 sequences are SGHVS and FQNEAQ. Trimming removed 5 bases at V and 3 bases at J, with 11 bases between. The CDR3 runs to 13 residues. CDR3 amino acids: CASSRGGSYEQYV. The DNA for the CDR3 is TGTGCCAGCAGCCGGGGAGGAAGCTACGAGCAGTACGTC.

The chain has TRBV5-6 and TRBJ2-6; D uncertain. The CDR3 is 16 amino acids. The V end lost 6 bases, the J end lost 2 bases, and 15 bases lay between the germline ends. CDR1 SGHDT and CDR2 YYEEEE come from the germline V gene. The CDR3 spells CASILGQIAGANVLTF. The CDR3 DNA follows: TGTGCCAGCATACTGGGCCAGATAGCTGGGGCCAACGTCCTGACTTTC.

The chain carries TRBV14 and TRBJ1-1; no definite D call. Germline V gives CDR1 SGHDN, CDR2 FVKESK. There are 15 residues in the CDR3. Trimming cost V 7 bases and J 7 bases, with 22 bases left between them. For the CDR3, the DNA is TGTGCCAGCATGCCGGAGCCCCGGTGGTTAAATGAAGCTTTCTTT. This gives the protein CASMPEPRWLNEAFF.

The gene calls are TRBV10-3 and TRBJ2-5; 8 bases match TRBD1. Germline V gene sequence: CDR1 ENHRY, CDR2 SYGVKD. V lost 5 bases to trimming and J lost 2 bases; unmatched junction nucleotides: 7. The CDR3 has 15 amino acids. In DNA, the CDR3 is TGTGCCATCAGTAAAGGCGACAGGGGTCAAGAGACCCAGTACTTC. It specifies CAISKGDRGQETQYF.

This clone occurred many times. The CDR3, as DNA: TGTGCCAGCAGCAAAACAAGGGGGGGACTGAGTCGGAGCTCCTACGAGCAGTACGTC. As protein: CASSKTRGGLSRSSYEQYV. J is TRBJ2-7 and V is TRBV21-1; no check of the table's D call, TRBD2, against the DNA was made. TRBV21-1 is termed a pseudogene. This CDR3 comprises 19 residues.